This T cell receptor (beta chain) originates from a study of shared clonotypes between healthy human individuals. The count of this clone is one. The table came from immunoSEQ multiplex PCR; TCRdb's copy has only in-frame clones and leaves some out. The repertoire holds about 2.4 million clones, with roughly 93% as singletons. CDR3 length: 12 amino acids. Sequencing used naive CD4+ T cells from PBMCs. This sample's subset: CD45RA+ positively selected. The sequence was obtained from a man in his late teens or twenties in good health. Some clones in this sample may be carry-over from other donors' samples. This sequence joins TRBV1 and TRBJ2-1; TRBD2 is the table's D call and was not checked against the DNA. TRBV1 is an annotated pseudogene. This CDR3 is CTSSQDHYEQFF. CDR3 nucleotide sequence: TGCACCAGCAGCCAAGATCACTATGAGCAGTTCTTC.